The 18 T cell receptor beta chains in this list originate from one sample, sequenced in a study of T cell responses to AZD1222 COVID-19 vaccine. Some clones are missing from TCRdb's copy, which holds only in-frame ones; the method was immunoSEQ multiplex PCR. The repertoire has 120,000 or so clones, 80% to 95% of them found once; the top ten carry 0.8% to 1.1%. Source: peripheral blood, taken on day 0 of AZD1222 vaccination. All receptors come from an adult in good health.

This clone was observed a handful of times. The V and J genes are TRBV28 and TRBJ1-1, with 10 nucleotides matching TRBD1. CDR1 is MDHEN, CDR2 SYDVKM, per germline. The CDR3 is 15 residues long. J lost 5 bases, V lost 2 bases, and 5 bases had no gene match. For the CDR3, the DNA is TGTGCCAGCAGTTTAGGGACAGGGGTGGTGACTGAAGCTTTCTTT. Amino acid sequence: CASSLGTGVVTEAFF.

The chain uses TRBV4-1 and TRBJ1-1; D is unresolved. CDR3 length: 14 amino acids. In germline, CDR1 is MGHRA, CDR2 YSYEKL. V lost 5 bases and J 1 base, leaving 11 bases between the germline ends. CDR3 nucleotide sequence: TGCGCCAGCAGCTTAGGGTTGGCGAACACTGAAGCTTTCTTT. This codes for CASSLGLANTEAFF.

The J gene is TRBJ1-6, the V gene TRBV28; D is possibly TRBD1 (6 bases). The CDR3 has 15 residues. Germline values: CDR1 MDHEN, CDR2 SYDVKM. V lost 2 bases and J lost 5, with 10 bases in between. The CDR3 region is CASSLGQPNNSPLHF. The CDR3 region has the DNA TGTGCCAGCAGTTTAGGACAGCCTAATAATTCACCCCTCCACTTT.

The chain joins TRBV3-1 (or the pseudogene TRBV3-2) to TRBJ2-7; D is perhaps TRBD1 (6 bases). Trimming took off 5 bases at V and 2 bases at J, with 10 bases between the two ends. The CDR3 is made up of 13 amino acids. From germline, CDR1 is LGHDT and CDR2 YNNKEL (reference sequence). The CDR3 here is CASSERGTYEQYF. CDR3 bases: TGTGCCAGCAGCGAAAGGGGGACCTACGAGCAGTACTTC.

This clone was found once. The gene calls are TRBV29-1 and TRBJ2-7; no definite D call. The CDR3 is 13 residues long. The ends were cut back, 4 bases at V and 1 base at J, with 11 bases in the middle. Germline V gene data show CDR1 as SQVTM and CDR2 as ANQGSEA. The CDR3 region is CSVVSWVSYEQYF. CDR3 nucleotide sequence: TGCAGCGTTGTCTCCTGGGTTTCCTACGAGCAGTACTTC.

The DNA of the CDR3 is TGTGCCAGCAGCCCCCGGGGGGCTAGCGGAAACTACGAGCAGTACTTC. It specifies CASSPRGASGNYEQYF. The V call is TRBV9, the J call TRBJ2-7; a possible D gene is TRBD2 (7 bases). Per germline, CDR1 SGDLS and CDR2 YYNGEE. This CDR3 has 16 residues. Between the trimmed V and J ends, which lost 4 bases and 3 bases, there was a span of 20 bases.

In its sample, this clone was seen a few times. The chain has TRBV7-9 and TRBJ2-7, with unresolved D. V was shortened by 5 bases and J by 2 bases, with 13 bases between the two germline ends. This CDR3 region has 14 residues. Germline loops: CDR1 SEHNR, CDR2 FQNEAQ (reference sequence). As DNA, the CDR3 is TGTGCCAGCAGCCCAACTGGGCCTACCTACGAGCAGTACTTC. The encoded protein is CASSPTGPTYEQYF.

This chain uses TRBV2 with TRBJ2-2; D unresolved. Germline CDR1 reads SNHLY; CDR2 reads FYNNEI. Trimming removed 6 bases from V and 4 bases from J, with 12 bases in between. The CDR3 loop spans 14 amino acids. The DNA for the CDR3 is TGTGCCAGCAGCCTGCGCGCGCTCACCGGGGAGCTGTTTTTT. Amino acid sequence: CASSLRALTGELFF.

This chain uses TRBV6-5 with TRBJ2-6; a weak D match, TRBD1 (5 bases). This CDR3 comprises 15 residues. Germline V gene sequence: CDR1 MNHEY, CDR2 SVGAGI. Trimming took 5 bases from V and 0 from J, leaving 8 bases between them. The CDR3 nucleotides read TGTGCCAGCAGTCAAACAGGCTCTGGGGCCAACGTCCTGACTTTC. Translating gives CASSQTGSGANVLTF.

The chain has TRBV7-3 and TRBJ1-1, with D uncertain. V dropped 2 bases and J dropped 0 bases, with 10 bases sitting between them. The CDR3 runs to 15 residues. Germline V gene data show CDR1 as SGHTA and CDR2 as FQGTGA. The CDR3 bases are TGTGCCAGCAGCTTAGCCGGCACGTTGAACACTGAAGCTTTCTTT. It codes for CASSLAGTLNTEAFF.

The chain combines TRBV7-9 with TRBJ2-7; D ambiguous. The germline CDR1 and CDR2 sequences are SEHNR and FQNEAQ (reference sequence). This CDR3 region has 15 residues. V was trimmed by 5 bases and J by 0 bases, leaving 14 bases between them. The CDR3 nucleotides read TGTGCCAGCAGCCAGACTTCTAGTAGCTCCTACGAGCAGTACTTC. Its protein is CASSQTSSSSYEQYF.

This chain joins TRBV5-6 and TRBJ2-7; unclear D gene. The germline V and J ends were trimmed by 3 bases and 0 bases, with 1 base remaining between them. This CDR3 has 11 amino acids. Looked up from germline, CDR1 is SGHDT and CDR2 is YYEEEE. The CDR3 protein is CASSSSYEQYF. CDR3 DNA: TGTGCCAGCAGCTCCTCCTACGAGCAGTACTTC. The full variable domain, completed using reference TRBV5-6 and TRBJ2-7, is DAGVTQSPTHLIKTRGQQVTLRCSPKSGHDTVSWYQQALGQGPQFIFQYYEEEERQRGNFPDRFSGHQFPNYSSELNVNALLLGDSALYLCASSSSYEQYFGPGTRLTVT.

The chain couples TRBV5-4 to TRBJ1-5, with TRBD1 matching over 11 bases. This CDR3 has 18 residues. The junction had 12 bases not matched to a gene; V was cut back by 1 base and J by 6 bases. Looked up from germline, CDR1 is SGHNT and CDR2 is YYREEE (reference sequence). The CDR3 region is CASSLYPGRTGGFQPQHF. CDR3 DNA: TGTGCCAGCAGCTTGTATCCCGGTCGGACAGGGGGCTTTCAGCCCCAGCATTTT.

In DNA, the CDR3 is TGTGCCAGCAGCCGTCAGGACAGTTCCCAGGATCTTTGGGGGTCCTACAATGAGCAGTTCTTC. Amino acids: CASSRQDSSQDLWGSYNEQFF. The chain uses TRBV4-2 and TRBJ2-1, with TRBD1 as a possible D gene (6 bases). This CDR3 is 21 amino acids long. V lost 4 bases to trimming and J lost 1 base, with 29 bases between them. Germline V gene sequence: CDR1 LGHNA, CDR2 YNFKEQ.

The chain joins TRBV11-1 to TRBJ2-3; D call uncertain. With 2 bases removed from V and 2 bases from J, the gap between germline ends came to 8 bases. Germline CDR1 reads SGHAT; CDR2 reads FQDESV (reference sequence). The CDR3 spans 14 residues. The CDR3 protein is CASSLRQYTDTQYF. The CDR3 DNA is TGTGCCAGCAGCTTACGCCAATACACAGATACGCAGTATTTT. Drawing the rest from reference TRBV11-1 and TRBJ2-3, the complete variable domain is EAEVAQSPRYKITEKSQAVAFWCDPISGHATLYWYRQILGQGPELLVQFQDESVVDDSQLPKDRFSAERLKGVDSTLKIQPAELGDSAMYLCASSLRQYTDTQYFGPGTRLTVL.

The sample holds a few counts of this clone. The rearrangement joins TRBV18 to TRBJ2-7; D is possibly TRBD2 (6 bases). The CDR3 spans 14 residues. From germline, CDR1 is KGHSH and CDR2 LQKENI. V was cut by 5 bases and J by 3 bases, with 14 bases left in between. The CDR3 sequence: CASSSTGLRYEQYF. Written as DNA, the CDR3 is TGTGCCAGCTCATCCACGGGACTTCGCTACGAGCAGTACTTC. Full variable domain (remainder filled in from reference TRBV18 and TRBJ2-7): NAGVMQNPRHLVRRRGQEARLRCSPMKGHSHVYWYRQLPEEGLKFMVYLQKENIIDESGMPKERFSAEFPKEGPSILRIQQVVRGDSAAYFCASSSTGLRYEQYFGPGTRLTVT.

The V and J genes are TRBV11-3 and TRBJ2-1; tentatively, D is TRBD1 (5 bases). The CDR3 covers 13 residues. Between the trimmed V and J ends, which lost 4 bases and 3 bases, there was a span of 7 bases. The germline V gene has CDR1 SGHNT and CDR2 YENEEA. The CDR3 region is CASSSDSYNEQFF. DNA of the CDR3: TGTGCCAGCAGCTCCGACAGCTACAATGAGCAGTTCTTC.

This clone appeared a single time. This chain joins TRBV6-5 and TRBJ1-1; no definite D call. Germline loops: CDR1 MNHEY, CDR2 SVGAGI. The CDR3 extends over 14 amino acids. Trimming pared 8 bases from V and 0 bases from J, leaving 13 bases between. The CDR3 DNA reads as TGTGCCAGCGTTCCAGCTCCAATGAACACTGAAGCTTTCTTT. This gives the protein CASVPAPMNTEAFF.